Each of the 14 T cell receptor beta chains below was sequenced from the same sample in a study of cytomegalovirus exposure and HLA in healthy donors. The PCR made use of 60 Vbeta and 13 Jbeta primers. The protocol was immunoSEQ multiplex PCR, while the TCRdb copy is restricted to in-frame clones and leaves out a portion. The table records about 160,000 clones, 80% to 90% of them present only once. Sequenced: PBMCs. All receptors come from a young man in good health and CMV-seropositive.

The V call is TRBV9, the J call TRBJ2-2; 11 nucleotides match TRBD1. Per germline, CDR1 SGDLS and CDR2 YYNGEE. The CDR3 extends over 16 amino acids. Losses at the gene ends were 2 bases for V and 4 bases for J; bases not matched to a gene: 4. The CDR3 bases are TGTGCCAGCAGCGTTGGACAGGGGGCGCGCACCGGGGAGCTGTTTTTT. Its protein product is CASSVGQGARTGELFF.

Here the CDR3 DNA reads TGTGCCAGCAGCGCCAATCCGGGACAGGGAACCTACGAGCAGTACTTC. Translated: CASSANPGQGTYEQYF. The chain carries TRBV9 and TRBJ2-7; 9 bases align to TRBD1. Germline assignment: CDR1 SGDLS and CDR2 YYNGEE. The CDR3 runs 16 residues. The trim removed 3 bases at V and 2 bases at J, leaving 9 bases unmatched.

The chain joins TRBV4-2 to TRBJ2-3, with 14 nucleotides matching TRBD2. CDR1 is LGHNA and CDR2 is YNFKEQ in the germline V gene. Trimming cost V 4 bases and J 2 bases; bases outside gene matches: 8. The CDR3 runs to 18 residues. The CDR3 bases are TGTGCCAGCAGCCCAGGACTAGCGGGGGGTACTTTCACAGATACGCAGTATTTT. As protein: CASSPGLAGGTFTDTQYF.

V usage is TRBV5-6 and J usage is TRBJ2-3; D remains ambiguous. The germline gives CDR1 SGHDT, CDR2 YYEEEE. This CDR3 has 15 residues. Deletions cut 4 bases from V and 0 bases from J, with 12 bases between. The CDR3 DNA reads as TGTGCCAGCAGCCCCATACCGACAAGCACAGATACGCAGTATTTT. This translates into CASSPIPTSTDTQYF.

The CDR3 here is CASSLRQGAYSNQPQHF. The CDR3 bases are TGTGCCAGCAGTTTACGACAGGGGGCTTATAGCAATCAGCCCCAGCATTTT. The J gene is TRBJ1-5, the V gene TRBV28; 10 bases map to TRBD1. The CDR3 totals 17 residues. Per the germline V gene, CDR1 is MDHEN and CDR2 is SYDVKM. V dropped 2 bases and J dropped 0; count of bases not matched to a gene: 4.

The V call is TRBV6-6, the J call TRBJ2-5; 7 nucleotides match TRBD1. The J call is in doubt because the DNA end fits TRBJ2-7 better. The germline V gene has CDR1 MNHNY and CDR2 SVGAGI (reference sequence). The CDR3 has 11 residues. CDR3 region: CASDRAYEQYF. The CDR3 nucleotides are TGTGCCAGTGACAGGGCATACGAGCAGTACTTC.

The chain recombines TRBV7-2 with TRBJ1-4; D is unresolved. Germline values: CDR1 SGHTA, CDR2 FQGNSA. This CDR3 region has 13 residues. Trimming pared 8 bases from V and 8 bases from J, leaving 15 bases between. The CDR3 nucleotides read TGTGCCAGCGGAAGAGGTGGGAGCGAAAAACTGTTTTTT. Translated, it gives CASGRGGSEKLFF.

This rearrangement joins TRBV6-1 to TRBJ1-4; the D gene is possibly TRBD1 (6 bases). Germline CDR1 is MNHNS and CDR2 is SASEGT. Deletions cut 6 bases from V and 3 bases from J, with 14 bases between. CDR3 length: 15 amino acids. The CDR3 here is CASRDSPEANEKLFF. The CDR3 DNA follows: TGTGCCAGCAGGGACAGCCCGGAAGCTAATGAAAAACTGTTTTTT.

This chain joins TRBV5-6 and TRBJ1-1; D uncertain. Germline V CDR1 and CDR2: SGHDT, YYEEEE. The CDR3 consists of 14 residues. Trimming removed 0 bases from V and 3 bases from J, with 9 bases in between. The CDR3 DNA sequence: TGTGCCAGCAGCTTGGGTCTGGAGGACACTGAAGCTTTCTTT. It translates to CASSLGLEDTEAFF.

In the case of this clone: The same CDR3 is also encoded by other DNA sequences in this sample. This rearrangement joins TRBV11-3 to TRBJ1-1; D ambiguous. The CDR3 loop spans 12 amino acids. V gave up 9 bases and J gave up 4 bases, with 12 bases separating them. CDR1 is SGHNT and CDR2 is YENEEA in the germline V gene. The CDR3 is CASAGGGTEAFF. CDR3 bases: TGTGCCAGTGCCGGAGGAGGCACTGAAGCTTTCTTT.

This clone was picked up one time. The chain carries TRBV15 and TRBJ1-2; no clear D. Trimming stripped 3 bases from V and 2 bases from J, with 13 bases between. The CDR3 is 15 amino acids. The V gene's germline CDR1 is LNHNV and CDR2 YYDKDF (reference sequence). CDR3: CATSSEQFLNYGYTF. CDR3 bases: TGTGCCACCAGCAGTGAACAATTCTTGAACTATGGCTACACCTTC. Based on the CDR3 plus reference TRBV15 and TRBJ1-2, the full variable domain is DAMVIQNPRYQVTQFGKPVTLSCSQTLNHNVMYWYQQKSSQAPKLLFHYYDKDFNNEADTPDNFQSRRPNTSFCFLDIRSPGLGDTAMYLCATSSEQFLNYGYTFGSGTRLTVV.

This chain connects TRBV10-3 to TRBJ2-3; possible D gene TRBD2, 7 bases. Trimming took off 5 bases at V and 2 bases at J, with 20 bases between the two ends. The CDR3 length is 17 residues. Germline values: CDR1 ENHRY, CDR2 SYGVKD. CDR3 coding DNA: TGTGCCATCAGTACCCGGAGGGGAGGGGGTATCACAGATACGCAGTATTTT. Protein: CAISTRRGGGITDTQYF.

Points on this clone: Germline is not matched at one junction end, which may reflect a read error. V is TRBV4-3 and J is TRBJ2-4, with TRBD1 identical over 7 bases. This CDR3 comprises 16 residues. Germline lookup yields CDR1 LGHNA and CDR2 YSLEER. This CDR3 reads CASSQDTGVAKNSQYF. Written as DNA, the CDR3 is TGCGCCAGCAGCCAAGATACAGGGGTGGCCAAAAACAGTCAGTACTTC.

The rearrangement joins TRBV2 to TRBJ2-3; TRBD1 agrees at 9 bases. V was clipped by 3 bases and J by 2 bases; unmatched bases: 9. There are 17 residues in the CDR3. CDR1 SNHLY and CDR2 FYNNEI come from the germline V gene. CDR3 DNA: TGTGCCAGCAGTGACGGGGGACAGGGACCCTACACAGATACGCAGTATTTT. Its translation is CASSDGGQGPYTDTQYF.